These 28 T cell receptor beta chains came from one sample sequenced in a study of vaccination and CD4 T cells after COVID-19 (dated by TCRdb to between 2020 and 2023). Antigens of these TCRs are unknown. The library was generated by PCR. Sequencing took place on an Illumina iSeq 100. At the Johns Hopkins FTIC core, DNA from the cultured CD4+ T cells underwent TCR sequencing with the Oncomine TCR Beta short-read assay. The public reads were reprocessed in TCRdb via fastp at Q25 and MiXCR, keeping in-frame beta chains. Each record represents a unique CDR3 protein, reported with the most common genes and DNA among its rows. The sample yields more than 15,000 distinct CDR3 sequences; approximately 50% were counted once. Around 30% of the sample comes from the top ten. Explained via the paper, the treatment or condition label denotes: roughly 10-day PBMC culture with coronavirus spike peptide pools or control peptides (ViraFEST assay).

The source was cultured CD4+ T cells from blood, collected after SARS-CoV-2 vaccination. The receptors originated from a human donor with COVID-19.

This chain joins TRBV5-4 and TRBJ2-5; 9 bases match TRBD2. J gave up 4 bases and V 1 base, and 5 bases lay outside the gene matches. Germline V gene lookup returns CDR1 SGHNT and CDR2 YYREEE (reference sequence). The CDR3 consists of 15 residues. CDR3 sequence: CASSLLAGNTETQYF. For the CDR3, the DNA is TGTGCCAGCAGCTTGCTAGCGGGGAATACAGAGACCCAGTACTTC.

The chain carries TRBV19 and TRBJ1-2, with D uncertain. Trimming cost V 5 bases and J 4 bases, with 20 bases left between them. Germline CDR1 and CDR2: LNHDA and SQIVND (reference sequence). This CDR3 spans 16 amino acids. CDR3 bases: TGTGCCAGTAGTTCCCCTCGAGTAGGTCGCAGCTATGGCTACACCTTC. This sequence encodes CASSSPRVGRSYGYTF.

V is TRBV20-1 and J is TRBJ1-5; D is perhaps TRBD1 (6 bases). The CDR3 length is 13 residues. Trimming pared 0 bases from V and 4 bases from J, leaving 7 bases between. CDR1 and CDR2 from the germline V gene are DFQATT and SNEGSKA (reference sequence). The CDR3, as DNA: TGCAGTGCTAGAGAGGACAGTAATCAGCCCCAGCATTTT. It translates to CSAREDSNQPQHF.

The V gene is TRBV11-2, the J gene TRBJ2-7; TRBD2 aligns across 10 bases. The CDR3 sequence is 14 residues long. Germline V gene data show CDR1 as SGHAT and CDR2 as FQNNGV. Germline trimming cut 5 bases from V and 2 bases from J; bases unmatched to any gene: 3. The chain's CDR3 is CASSVSGGAYEQYF. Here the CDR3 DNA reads TGTGCCAGCAGCGTAAGCGGGGGGGCCTACGAGCAGTACTTC.

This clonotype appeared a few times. In DNA form, the CDR3 reads TGTGCCTGGAGTCCTAACCATGAGCAGTTCTTC. Its translation is CAWSPNHEQFF. V and J are TRBV30 and TRBJ2-1, with D unresolved. The germline V gene has CDR1 GTSNPN and CDR2 SVGIG (reference sequence). V was trimmed by 2 bases and J by 8 bases, leaving 7 bases between them. The CDR3 is 11 residues long.

The CDR3 here is CASSPRRSNTEAFF. DNA for the CDR3: TGTGCCAGCAGTCCGAGACGGTCGAACACTGAAGCTTTCTTT. The chain carries TRBV6-1 and TRBJ1-1; D gene unclear. This CDR3 has 14 amino acids. Trimming removed 5 bases from V and 1 base from J, with 11 bases in between. Germline V gives CDR1 MNHNS, CDR2 SASEGT.

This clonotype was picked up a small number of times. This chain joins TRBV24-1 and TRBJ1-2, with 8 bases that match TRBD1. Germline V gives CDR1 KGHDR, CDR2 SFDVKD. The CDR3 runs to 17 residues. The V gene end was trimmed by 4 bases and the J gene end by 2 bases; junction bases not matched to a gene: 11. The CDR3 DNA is TGTGCCACCAGTGACCCGACCCTCGGACAGGGAAACTATGGCTACACCTTC. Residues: CATSDPTLGQGNYGYTF.

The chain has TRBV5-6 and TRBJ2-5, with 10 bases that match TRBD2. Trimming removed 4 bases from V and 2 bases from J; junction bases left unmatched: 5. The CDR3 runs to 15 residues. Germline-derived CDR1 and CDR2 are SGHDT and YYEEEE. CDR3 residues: CASSKTSGRQETQYF. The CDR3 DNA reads TGTGCCAGCAGCAAGACTAGCGGGCGTCAAGAGACCCAGTACTTC.

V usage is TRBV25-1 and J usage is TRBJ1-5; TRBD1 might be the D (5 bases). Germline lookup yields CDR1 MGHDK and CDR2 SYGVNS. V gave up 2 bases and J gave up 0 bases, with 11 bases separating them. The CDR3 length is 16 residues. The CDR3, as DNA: TGTGCCAGCAGTGAAGGGGGAGGGCATAGCAATCAGCCCCAGCATTTT. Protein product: CASSEGGGHSNQPQHF. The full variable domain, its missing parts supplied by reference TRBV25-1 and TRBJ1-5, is EADIYQTPRYLVIGTGKKITLECSQTMGHDKMYWYQQDPGMELHLIHYSYGVNSTEKGDLSSESTVSRIRTEHFPLTLESARPSHTSQYLCASSEGGGHSNQPQHFGDGTRLSIL.

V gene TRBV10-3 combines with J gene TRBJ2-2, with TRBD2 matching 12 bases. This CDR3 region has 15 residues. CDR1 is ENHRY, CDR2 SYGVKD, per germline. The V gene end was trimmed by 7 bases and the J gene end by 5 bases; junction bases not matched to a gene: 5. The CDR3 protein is CAITHGLAGTGELFF. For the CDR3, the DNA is TGTGCCATCACCCACGGACTAGCGGGGACCGGGGAGCTGTTTTTT.

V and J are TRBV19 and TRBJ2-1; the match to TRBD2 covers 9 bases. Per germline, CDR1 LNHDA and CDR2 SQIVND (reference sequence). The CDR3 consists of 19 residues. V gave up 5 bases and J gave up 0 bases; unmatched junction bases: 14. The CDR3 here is CASSVLRLAEGSSYNEQFF. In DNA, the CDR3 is TGTGCCAGTAGTGTCCTGAGACTAGCGGAGGGGAGCTCCTACAATGAGCAGTTCTTC.

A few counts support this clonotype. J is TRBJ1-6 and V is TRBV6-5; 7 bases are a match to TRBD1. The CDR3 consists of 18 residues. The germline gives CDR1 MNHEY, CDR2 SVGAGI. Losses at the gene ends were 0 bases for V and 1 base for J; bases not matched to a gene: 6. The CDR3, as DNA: TGTGCCAGCAGTTACTCGAATCCAGGGGGATCCTATAATTCACCCCTCCACTTT. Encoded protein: CASSYSNPGGSYNSPLHF.

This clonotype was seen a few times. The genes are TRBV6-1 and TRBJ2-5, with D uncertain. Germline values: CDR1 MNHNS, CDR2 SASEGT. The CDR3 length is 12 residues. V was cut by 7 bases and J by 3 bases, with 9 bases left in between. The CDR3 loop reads CASKIHEETQYF. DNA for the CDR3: TGTGCCAGCAAAATTCATGAAGAGACCCAGTACTTC.

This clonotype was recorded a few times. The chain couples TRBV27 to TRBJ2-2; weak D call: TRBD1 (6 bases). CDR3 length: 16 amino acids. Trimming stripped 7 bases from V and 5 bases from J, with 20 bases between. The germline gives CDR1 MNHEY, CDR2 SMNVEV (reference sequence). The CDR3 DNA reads TGTGCCAGCAACACAAACGTGGGGGCGAGGACCGGGGAGCTGTTTTTT. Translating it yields CASNTNVGARTGELFF.

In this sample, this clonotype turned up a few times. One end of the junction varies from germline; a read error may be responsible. In nucleotides, the CDR3 is TGTGCTAGCAGTACTAGCGGCGTCGGGGAGCTGTTTTTT. It is translated as CASSTSGVGELFF. The chain is built from TRBV7-7 and TRBJ2-2; TRBD2 agrees at 8 bases. The CDR3 is 13 amino acids. Germline-derived CDR1 and CDR2 are SSHAT and FNYEAQ (reference sequence).

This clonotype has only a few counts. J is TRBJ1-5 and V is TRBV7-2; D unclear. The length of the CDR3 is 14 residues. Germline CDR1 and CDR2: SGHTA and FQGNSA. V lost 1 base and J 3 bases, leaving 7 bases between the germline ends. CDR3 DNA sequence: TGTGCCAGCAGCTTAGATGTCCCCAATCAGCCCCAGCATTTT. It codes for CASSLDVPNQPQHF.

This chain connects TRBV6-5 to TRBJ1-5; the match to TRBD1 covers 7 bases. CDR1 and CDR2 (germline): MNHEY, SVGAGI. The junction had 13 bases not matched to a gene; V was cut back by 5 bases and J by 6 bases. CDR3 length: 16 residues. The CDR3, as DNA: TGTGCCAGCAGTAACTTAAACAGGGGCAGGTTTCAGCCCCAGCATTTT. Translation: CASSNLNRGRFQPQHF.

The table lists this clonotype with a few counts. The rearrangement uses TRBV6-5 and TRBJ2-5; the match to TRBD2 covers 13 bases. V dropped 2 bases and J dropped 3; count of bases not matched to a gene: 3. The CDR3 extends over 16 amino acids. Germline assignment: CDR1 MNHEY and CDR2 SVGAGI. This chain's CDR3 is CASSYPGLAGEETQYF. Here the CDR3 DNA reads TGTGCCAGCAGTTACCCAGGACTAGCGGGGGAAGAGACCCAGTACTTC.

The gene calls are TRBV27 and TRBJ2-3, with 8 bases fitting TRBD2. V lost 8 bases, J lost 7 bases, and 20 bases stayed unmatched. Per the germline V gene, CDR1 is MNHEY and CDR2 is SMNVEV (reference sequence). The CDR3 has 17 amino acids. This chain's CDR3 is CASFRDWAGGPRNTQYF. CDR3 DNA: TGTGCCAGCTTTCGAGATTGGGCGGGGGGCCCTCGGAATACGCAGTATTTT.

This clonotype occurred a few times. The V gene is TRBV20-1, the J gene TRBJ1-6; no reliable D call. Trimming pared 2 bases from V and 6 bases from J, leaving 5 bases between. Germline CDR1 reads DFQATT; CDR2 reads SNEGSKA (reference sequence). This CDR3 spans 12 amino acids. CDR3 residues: CSARQANSPLHF. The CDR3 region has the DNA TGCAGTGCTAGACAGGCTAATTCACCCCTCCACTTT.

The CDR3 region has the DNA TGCAGTGCTAGAGATATCGGGGCAGCCTCATCGTATGGCTATGGCTACACCTTC. It yields the protein CSARDIGAASSYGYGYTF. The gene calls are TRBV20-1 and TRBJ1-2; TRBD1 is a possible D gene (5 bases). The CDR3 is 18 amino acids. Trimming pared 0 bases from V and 4 bases from J, leaving 24 bases between. Germline values: CDR1 DFQATT, CDR2 SNEGSKA (reference sequence).

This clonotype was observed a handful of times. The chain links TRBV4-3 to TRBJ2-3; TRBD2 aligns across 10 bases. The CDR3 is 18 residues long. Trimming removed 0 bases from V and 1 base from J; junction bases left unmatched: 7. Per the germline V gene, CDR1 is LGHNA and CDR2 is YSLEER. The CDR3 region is CASSQDSRLAGGTDTQYF. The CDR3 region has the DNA TGCGCCAGCAGCCAAGATTCCCGGCTAGCGGGGGGCACAGATACGCAGTATTTT.

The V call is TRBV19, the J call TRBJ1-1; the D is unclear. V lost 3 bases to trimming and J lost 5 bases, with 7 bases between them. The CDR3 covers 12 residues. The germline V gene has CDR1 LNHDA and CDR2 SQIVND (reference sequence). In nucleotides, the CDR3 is TGTGCCAGTAGTATTGTGTCAACTGAAGCTTTCTTT. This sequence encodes CASSIVSTEAFF.

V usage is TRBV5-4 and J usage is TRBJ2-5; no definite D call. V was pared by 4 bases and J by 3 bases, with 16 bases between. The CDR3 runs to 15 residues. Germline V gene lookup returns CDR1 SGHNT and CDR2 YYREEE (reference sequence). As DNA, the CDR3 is TGTGCCAGCAGCGAGGAAGTGGCCAGAGAAGAGACCCAGTACTTC. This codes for CASSEEVAREETQYF.

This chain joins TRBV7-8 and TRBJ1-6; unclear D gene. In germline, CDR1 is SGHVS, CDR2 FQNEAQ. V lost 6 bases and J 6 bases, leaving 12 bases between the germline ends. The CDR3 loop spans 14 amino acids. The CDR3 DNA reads TGTGCCAGCAGACCCGACGGCTTTAATTCACCCCTCCACTTT. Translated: CASRPDGFNSPLHF.

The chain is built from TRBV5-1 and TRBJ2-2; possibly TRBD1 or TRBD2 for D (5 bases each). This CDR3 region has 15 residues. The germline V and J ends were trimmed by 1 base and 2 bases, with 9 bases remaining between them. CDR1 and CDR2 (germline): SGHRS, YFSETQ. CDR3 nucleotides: TGCGCCAGCAGCTTGTCGGGGCACAACACCGGGGAGCTGTTTTTT. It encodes CASSLSGHNTGELFF.

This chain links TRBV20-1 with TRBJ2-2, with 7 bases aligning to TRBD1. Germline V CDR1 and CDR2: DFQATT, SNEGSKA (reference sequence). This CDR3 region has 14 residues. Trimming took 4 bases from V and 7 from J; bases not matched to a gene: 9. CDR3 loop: CSATKGGAGGELFF. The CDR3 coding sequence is TGCAGTGCTACTAAAGGGGGCGCCGGCGGGGAGCTGTTTTTT.

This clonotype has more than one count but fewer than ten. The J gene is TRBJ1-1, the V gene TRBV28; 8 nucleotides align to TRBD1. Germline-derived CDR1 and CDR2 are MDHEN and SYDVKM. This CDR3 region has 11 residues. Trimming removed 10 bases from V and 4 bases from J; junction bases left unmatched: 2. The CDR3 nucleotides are TGTGCCACCACAGGGGGCACTGAAGCTTTCTTT. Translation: CATTGGTEAFF.